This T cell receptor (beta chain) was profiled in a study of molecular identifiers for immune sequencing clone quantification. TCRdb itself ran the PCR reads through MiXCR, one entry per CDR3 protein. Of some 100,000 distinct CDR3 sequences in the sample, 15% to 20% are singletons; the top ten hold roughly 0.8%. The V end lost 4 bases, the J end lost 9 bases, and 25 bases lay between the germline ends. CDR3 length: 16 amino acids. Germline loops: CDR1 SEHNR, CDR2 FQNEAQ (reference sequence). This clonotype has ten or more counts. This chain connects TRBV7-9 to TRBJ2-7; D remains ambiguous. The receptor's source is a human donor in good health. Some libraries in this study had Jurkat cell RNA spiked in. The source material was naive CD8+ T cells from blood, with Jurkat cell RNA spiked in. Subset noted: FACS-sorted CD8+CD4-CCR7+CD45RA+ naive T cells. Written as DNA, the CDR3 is TGTGCCAGCAGCTCAAGCCTACGCCTAGACTTCGAGAGGCAGTACTTC. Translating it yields CASSSSLRLDFERQYF.